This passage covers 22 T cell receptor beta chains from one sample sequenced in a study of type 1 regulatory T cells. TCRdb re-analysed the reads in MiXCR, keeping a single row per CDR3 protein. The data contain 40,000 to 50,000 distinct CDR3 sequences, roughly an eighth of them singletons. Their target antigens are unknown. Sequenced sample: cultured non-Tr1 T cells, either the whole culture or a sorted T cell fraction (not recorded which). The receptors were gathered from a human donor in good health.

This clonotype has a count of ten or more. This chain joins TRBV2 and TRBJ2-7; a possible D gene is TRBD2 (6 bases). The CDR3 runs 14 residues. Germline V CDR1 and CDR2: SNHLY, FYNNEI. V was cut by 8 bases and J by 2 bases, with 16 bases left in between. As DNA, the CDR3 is TGTGCCAGCGGATCAACTAGCAGGGCCTACGAGCAGTACTTC. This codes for CASGSTSRAYEQYF.

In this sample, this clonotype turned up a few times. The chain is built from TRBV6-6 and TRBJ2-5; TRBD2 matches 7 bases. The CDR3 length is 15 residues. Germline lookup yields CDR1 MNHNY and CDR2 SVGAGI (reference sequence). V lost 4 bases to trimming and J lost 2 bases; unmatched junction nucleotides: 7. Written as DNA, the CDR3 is TGTGCCAGCAGTTTCCCGGGGGGAGGTCAAGAGACCCAGTACTTC. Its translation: CASSFPGGGQETQYF.

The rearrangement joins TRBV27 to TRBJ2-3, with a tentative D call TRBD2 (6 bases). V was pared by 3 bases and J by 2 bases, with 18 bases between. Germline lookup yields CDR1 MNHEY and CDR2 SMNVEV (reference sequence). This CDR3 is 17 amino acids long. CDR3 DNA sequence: TGTGCCAGCAGTTTGGGGGGTTCGGGAGCGCCCACAGATACGCAGTATTTT. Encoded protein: CASSLGGSGAPTDTQYF.

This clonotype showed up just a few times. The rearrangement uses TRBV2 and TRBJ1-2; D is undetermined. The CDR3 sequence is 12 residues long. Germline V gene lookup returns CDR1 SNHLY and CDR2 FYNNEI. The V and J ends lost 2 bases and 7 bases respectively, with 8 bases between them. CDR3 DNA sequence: TGTGCCAGCAGTGAATCTAGGGTTGGCTACACCTTC. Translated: CASSESRVGYTF.

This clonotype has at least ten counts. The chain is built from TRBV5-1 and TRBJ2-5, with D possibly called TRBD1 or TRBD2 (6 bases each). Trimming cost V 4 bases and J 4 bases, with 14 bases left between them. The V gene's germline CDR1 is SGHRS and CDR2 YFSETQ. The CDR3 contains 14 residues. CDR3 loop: CASSPYGGRETQYF. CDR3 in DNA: TGCGCCAGCAGCCCCTACGGGGGCAGAGAGACCCAGTACTTC.

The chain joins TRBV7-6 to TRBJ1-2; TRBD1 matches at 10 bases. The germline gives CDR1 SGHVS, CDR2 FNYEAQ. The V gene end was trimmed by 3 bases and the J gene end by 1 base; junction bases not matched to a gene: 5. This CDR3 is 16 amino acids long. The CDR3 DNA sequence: TGTGCCAGCAGCTTGGAAGGGACAGGGGTTAACTATGGCTACACCTTC. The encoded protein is CASSLEGTGVNYGYTF.

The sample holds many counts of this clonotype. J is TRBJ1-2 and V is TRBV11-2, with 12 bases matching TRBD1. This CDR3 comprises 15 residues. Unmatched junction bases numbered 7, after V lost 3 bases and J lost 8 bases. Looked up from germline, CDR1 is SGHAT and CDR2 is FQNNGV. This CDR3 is CASSFSGGTGGGYTF. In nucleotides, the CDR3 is TGTGCCAGCAGCTTCTCGGGCGGGACAGGGGGCGGCTACACCTTC. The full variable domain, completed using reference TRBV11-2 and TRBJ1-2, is EAGVAQSPRYKIIEKRQSVAFWCNPISGHATLYWYQQILGQGPKLLIQFQNNGVVDDSQLPKDRFSAERLKGVDSTLKIQPAKLEDSAVYLCASSFSGGTGGGYTFGSGTRLTVV.

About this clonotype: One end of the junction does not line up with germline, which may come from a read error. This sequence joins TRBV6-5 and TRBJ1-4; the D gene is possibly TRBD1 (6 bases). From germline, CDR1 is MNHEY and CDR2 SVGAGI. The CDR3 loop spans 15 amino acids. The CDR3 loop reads CASSRGGSTNEKPFF. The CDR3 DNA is TGTGCCAGCAGCCGAGGGGGTTCTACTAATGAAAAACCGTTTTTT.

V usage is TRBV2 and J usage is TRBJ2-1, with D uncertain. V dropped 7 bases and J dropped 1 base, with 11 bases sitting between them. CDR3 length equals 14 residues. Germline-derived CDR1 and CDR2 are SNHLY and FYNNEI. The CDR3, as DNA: TGTGCCAGCACCTCGTTTAGATCCTACAATGAGCAGTTCTTC. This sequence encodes CASTSFRSYNEQFF.

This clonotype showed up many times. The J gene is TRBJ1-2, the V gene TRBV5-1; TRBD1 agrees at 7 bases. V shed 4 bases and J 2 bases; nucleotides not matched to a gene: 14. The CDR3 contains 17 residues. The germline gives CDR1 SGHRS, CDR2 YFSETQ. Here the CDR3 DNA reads TGCGCCAGCAGCCCGTATCCCCAGGGGGGCCAAAACTATGGCTACACCTTC. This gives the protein CASSPYPQGGQNYGYTF.

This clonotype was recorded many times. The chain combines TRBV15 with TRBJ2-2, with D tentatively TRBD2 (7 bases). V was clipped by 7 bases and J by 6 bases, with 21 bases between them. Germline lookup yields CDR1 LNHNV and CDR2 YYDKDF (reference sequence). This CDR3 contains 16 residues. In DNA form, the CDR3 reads TGTGCCACCACTCCGGGGGCGGGAGTTTGGGCCGGGGAGCTGTTTTTT. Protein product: CATTPGAGVWAGELFF.

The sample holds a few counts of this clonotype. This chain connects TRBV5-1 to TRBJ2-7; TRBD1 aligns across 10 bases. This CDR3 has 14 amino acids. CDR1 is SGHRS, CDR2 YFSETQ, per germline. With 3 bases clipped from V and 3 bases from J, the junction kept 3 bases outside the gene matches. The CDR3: CASSSRDRGYEQYF. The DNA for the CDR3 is TGCGCCAGCAGCTCTCGGGACAGGGGCTACGAGCAGTACTTC.

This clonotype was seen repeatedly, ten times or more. CDR3: CSPGGRSGYNEQFF. CDR3 DNA sequence: TGCAGTCCGGGTGGGAGGTCGGGGTACAATGAGCAGTTCTTC. The V call is TRBV20-1, the J call TRBJ2-1; maybe TRBD2 (6 bases). CDR1 and CDR2 from the germline V gene are DFQATT and SNEGSKA (reference sequence). The CDR3 is 14 residues long. The V gene lost 8 bases and the J gene lost 4 bases, with 18 bases spanning the gap.

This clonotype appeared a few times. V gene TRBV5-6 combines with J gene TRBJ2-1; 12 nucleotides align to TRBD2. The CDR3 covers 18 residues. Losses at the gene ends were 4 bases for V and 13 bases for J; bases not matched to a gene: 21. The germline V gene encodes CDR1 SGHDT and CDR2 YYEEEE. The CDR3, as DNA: TGTGCCAGCAGCCGTGGGGAGCTCCGACTAGCGGGAGACCACCGACAGTTCTTC. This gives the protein CASSRGELRLAGDHRQFF.

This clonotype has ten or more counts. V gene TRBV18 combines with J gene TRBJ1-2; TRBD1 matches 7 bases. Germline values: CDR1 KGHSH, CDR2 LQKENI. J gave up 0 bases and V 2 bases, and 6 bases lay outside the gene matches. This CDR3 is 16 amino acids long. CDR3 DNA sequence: TGTGCCAGCTCACCAACCAGGGACAGACCTAACTATGGCTACACCTTC. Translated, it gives CASSPTRDRPNYGYTF.

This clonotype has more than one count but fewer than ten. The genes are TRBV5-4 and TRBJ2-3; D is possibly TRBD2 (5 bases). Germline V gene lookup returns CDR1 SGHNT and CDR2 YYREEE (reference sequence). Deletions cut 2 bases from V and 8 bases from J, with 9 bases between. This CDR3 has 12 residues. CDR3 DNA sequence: TGTGCCAGCAGCTTCGGCGAGGGTACGCAGTATTTT. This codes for CASSFGEGTQYF.

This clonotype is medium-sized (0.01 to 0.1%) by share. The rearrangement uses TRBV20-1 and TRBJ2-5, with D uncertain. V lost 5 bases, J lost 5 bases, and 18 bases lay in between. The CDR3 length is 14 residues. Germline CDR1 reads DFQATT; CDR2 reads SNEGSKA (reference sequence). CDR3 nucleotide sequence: TGCAGTGCTGGGGAACCCCGAATAGGGGAGACCCAGTACTTC. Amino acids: CSAGEPRIGETQYF.

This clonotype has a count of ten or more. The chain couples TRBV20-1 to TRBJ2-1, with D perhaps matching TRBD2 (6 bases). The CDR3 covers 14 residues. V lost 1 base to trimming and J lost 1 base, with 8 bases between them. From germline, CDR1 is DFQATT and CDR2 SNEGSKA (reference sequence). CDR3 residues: CSARVGLSYNEQFF. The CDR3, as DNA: TGCAGTGCTAGAGTTGGACTATCCTACAATGAGCAGTTCTTC.

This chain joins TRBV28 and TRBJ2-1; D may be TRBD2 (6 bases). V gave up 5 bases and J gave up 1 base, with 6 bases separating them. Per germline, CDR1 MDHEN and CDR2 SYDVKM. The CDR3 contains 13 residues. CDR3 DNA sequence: TGTGCCAGCAGTGGGGGGTCCTACAATGAGCAGTTCTTC. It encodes CASSGGSYNEQFF.

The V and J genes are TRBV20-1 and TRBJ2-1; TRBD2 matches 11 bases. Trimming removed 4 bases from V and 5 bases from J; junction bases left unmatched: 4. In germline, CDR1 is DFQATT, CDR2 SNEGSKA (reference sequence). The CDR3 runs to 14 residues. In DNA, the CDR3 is TGCAGTGCTACACTAGCGGGAGTAAACAATGAGCAGTTCTTC. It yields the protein CSATLAGVNNEQFF.

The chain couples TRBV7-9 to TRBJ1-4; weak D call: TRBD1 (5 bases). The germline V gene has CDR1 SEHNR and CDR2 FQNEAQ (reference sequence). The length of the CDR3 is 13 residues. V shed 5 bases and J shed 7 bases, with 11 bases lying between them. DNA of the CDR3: TGTGCCAGCAGCCCGCAGGGTGGTGAAAAACTGTTTTTT. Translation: CASSPQGGEKLFF.

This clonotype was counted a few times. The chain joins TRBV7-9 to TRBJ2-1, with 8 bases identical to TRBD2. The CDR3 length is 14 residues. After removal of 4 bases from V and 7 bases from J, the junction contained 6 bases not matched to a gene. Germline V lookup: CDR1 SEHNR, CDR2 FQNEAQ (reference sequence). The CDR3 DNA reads TGTGCCAGCAGCTCGTCCGGGGGGGGAAATGAGCAGTTCTTC. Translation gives CASSSSGGGNEQFF.